This TCR beta chain was recorded in a study of T cells after posttransplantation cyclophosphamide. The study, taken as a whole, reports: Donor CD8+ memory clones often dominated recipient blood repertoires at later times.

The table came from immunoSEQ multiplex PCR; TCRdb's copy has only in-frame clones and leaves some out. Of tens of thousands of clones in the sample, roughly 91% are singletons; the top ten hold under 2.5%. This clone was counted once. No antigen is known for it. Cyclophosphamide on days +3 and +4 followed busulfan-fludarabine conditioning and a marrow graft. This TCR derives from a male patient between 60 and 69 years old who received an allogeneic stem cell transplant from a related donor and was CMV-positive. The graft donor may be the source of some T cells. Source: PBMCs, taken 62 days after allogeneic stem cell transplant with posttransplant cyclophosphamide.

CDR3: CATRDRGRLRSGANVLTF. Written as DNA, the CDR3 is TGTGCCACCCGAGACAGGGGGCGTCTTCGGTCGGGGGCCAACGTCCTGACTTTC. The chain recombines TRBV19 with TRBJ2-6; 10 nucleotides line up with TRBD1. J gave up 4 bases and V 10 bases, and 16 bases lay outside the gene matches. Germline V gene lookup returns CDR1 LNHDA and CDR2 SQIVND (reference sequence). The CDR3 is 18 residues long.